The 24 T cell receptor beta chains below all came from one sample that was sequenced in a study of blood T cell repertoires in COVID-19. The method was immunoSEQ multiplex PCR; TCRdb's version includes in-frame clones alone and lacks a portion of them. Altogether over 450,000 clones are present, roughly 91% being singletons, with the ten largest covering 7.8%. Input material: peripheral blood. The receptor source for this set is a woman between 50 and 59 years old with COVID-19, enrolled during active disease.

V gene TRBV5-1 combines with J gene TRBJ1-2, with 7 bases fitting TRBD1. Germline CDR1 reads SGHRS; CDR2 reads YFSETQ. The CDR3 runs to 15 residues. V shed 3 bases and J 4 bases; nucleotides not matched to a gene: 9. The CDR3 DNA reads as TGCGCCAGCAGCTCCGCACAGGGGCACACCTATGGCTACACCTTC. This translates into CASSSAQGHTYGYTF.

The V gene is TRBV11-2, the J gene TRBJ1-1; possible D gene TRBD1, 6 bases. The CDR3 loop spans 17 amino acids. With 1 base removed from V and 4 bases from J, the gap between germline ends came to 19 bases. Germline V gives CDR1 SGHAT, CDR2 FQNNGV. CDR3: CASSLGGTGPLGTEAFF. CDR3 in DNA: TGTGCCAGCAGCTTAGGAGGAACAGGGCCTCTGGGCACTGAAGCTTTCTTT.

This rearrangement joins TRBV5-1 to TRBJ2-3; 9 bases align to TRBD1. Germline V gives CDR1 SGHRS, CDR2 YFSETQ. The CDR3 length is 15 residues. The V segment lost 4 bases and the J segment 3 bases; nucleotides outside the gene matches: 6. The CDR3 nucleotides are TGCGCCAGCAGCCCCCGACAGGGGGGGACAGATACGCAGTATTTT. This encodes CASSPRQGGTDTQYF.

CDR3 sequence reads: CASSNLPTSGGSKNIQYF. As DNA, the CDR3 is TGTGCCAGTAGTAATCTCCCAACTAGCGGGGGGAGCAAAAACATTCAGTACTTC. The chain carries TRBV19 and TRBJ2-4, with 12 bases fitting TRBD2. With V trimmed by 4 bases and J by 3 bases, 10 bases remained unmatched. The CDR3 totals 18 residues. Germline V gene sequence: CDR1 LNHDA, CDR2 SQIVND (reference sequence).

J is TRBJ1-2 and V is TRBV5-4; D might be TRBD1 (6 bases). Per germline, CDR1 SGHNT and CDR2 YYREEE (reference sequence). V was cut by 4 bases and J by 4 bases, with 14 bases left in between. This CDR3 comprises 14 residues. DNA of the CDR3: TGTGCCAGCAGCACCCCAGGGGAGGGCTATGGCTACACCTTC. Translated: CASSTPGEGYGYTF.

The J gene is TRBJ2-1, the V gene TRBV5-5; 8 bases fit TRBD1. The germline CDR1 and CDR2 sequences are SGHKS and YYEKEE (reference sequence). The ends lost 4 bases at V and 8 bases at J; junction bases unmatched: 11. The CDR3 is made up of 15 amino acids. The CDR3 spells CASSLGTGGVDEQFF. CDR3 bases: TGTGCCAGCAGCCTGGGGACAGGCGGTGTGGATGAGCAGTTCTTC.

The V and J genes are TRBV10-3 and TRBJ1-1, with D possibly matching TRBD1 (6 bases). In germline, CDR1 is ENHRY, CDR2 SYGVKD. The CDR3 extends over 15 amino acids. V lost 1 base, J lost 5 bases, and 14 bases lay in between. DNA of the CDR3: TGTGCCATCAGTGAGTTCGGAGGGGGGGGGACTGAAGCTTTCTTT. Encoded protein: CAISEFGGGGTEAFF.

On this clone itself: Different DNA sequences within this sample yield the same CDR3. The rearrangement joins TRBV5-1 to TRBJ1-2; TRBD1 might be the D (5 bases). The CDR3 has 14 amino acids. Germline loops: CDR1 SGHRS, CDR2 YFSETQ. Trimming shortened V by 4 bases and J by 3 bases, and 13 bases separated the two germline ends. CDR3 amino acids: CASSLQGGDYGYTF. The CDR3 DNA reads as TGCGCCAGCAGCCTTCAGGGAGGGGACTATGGCTACACCTTC.

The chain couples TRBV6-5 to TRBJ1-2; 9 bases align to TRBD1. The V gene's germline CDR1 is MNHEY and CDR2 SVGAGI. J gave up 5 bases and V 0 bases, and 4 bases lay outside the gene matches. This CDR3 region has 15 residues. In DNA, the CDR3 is TGTGCCAGCAGTTACTCACCCGGGACAGGGTATGGCTACACCTTC. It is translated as CASSYSPGTGYGYTF.

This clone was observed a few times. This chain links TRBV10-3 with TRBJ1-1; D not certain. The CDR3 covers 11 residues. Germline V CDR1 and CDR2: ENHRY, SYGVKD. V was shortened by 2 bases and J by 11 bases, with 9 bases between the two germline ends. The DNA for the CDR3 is TGTGCCATCAGTGAGGCGGGTGGGGCTTTCTTT. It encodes CAISEAGGAFF.

The CDR3 reads CASRWTGQPQHF. CDR3 nucleotides: TGTGCCAGCAGGTGGACAGGACAGCCCCAGCATTTT. This chain joins TRBV12-3 or TRBV12-4 and TRBJ1-5, with TRBD1 identical over 7 bases. V shed 6 bases, J shed 7 bases, and the junction held 3 bases outside the gene matches. CDR3 size: 12 residues.

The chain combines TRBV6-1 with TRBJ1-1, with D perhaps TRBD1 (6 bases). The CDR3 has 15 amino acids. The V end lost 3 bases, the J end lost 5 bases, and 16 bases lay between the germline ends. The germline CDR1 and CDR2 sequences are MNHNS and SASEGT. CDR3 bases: TGTGCCAGCAGTGATTTGGCAGGGGACGAGACTGAAGCTTTCTTT. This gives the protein CASSDLAGDETEAFF.

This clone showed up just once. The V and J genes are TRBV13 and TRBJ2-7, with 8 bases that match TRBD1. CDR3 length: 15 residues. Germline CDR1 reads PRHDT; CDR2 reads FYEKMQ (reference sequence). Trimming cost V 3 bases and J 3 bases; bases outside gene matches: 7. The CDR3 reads CASSLSGTGDYEQYF. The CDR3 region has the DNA TGTGCCAGCAGCTTGTCCGGGACAGGAGACTACGAGCAGTACTTC.

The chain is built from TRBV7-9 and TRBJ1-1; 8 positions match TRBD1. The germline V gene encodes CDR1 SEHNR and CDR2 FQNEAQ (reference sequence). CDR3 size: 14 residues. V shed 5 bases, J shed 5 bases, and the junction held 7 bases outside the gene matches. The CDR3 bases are TGTGCCAGCAGCCGGGACAGGTCGAGTACTGAAGCTTTCTTT. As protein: CASSRDRSSTEAFF. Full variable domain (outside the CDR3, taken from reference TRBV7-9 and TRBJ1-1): DTGVSQNPRHKITKRGQNVTFRCDPISEHNRLYWYRQTLGQGPEFLTYFQNEAQLEKSRLLSDRFSAERPKGSFSTLEIQRTEQGDSAMYLCASSRDRSSTEAFFGQGTRLTVV.

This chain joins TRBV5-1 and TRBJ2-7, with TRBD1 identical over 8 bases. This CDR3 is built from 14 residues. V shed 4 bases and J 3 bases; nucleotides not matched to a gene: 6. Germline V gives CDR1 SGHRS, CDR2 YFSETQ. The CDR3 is CASSLGTGLYEQYF. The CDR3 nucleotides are TGCGCCAGCAGCCTCGGGACAGGCCTCTACGAGCAGTACTTC.

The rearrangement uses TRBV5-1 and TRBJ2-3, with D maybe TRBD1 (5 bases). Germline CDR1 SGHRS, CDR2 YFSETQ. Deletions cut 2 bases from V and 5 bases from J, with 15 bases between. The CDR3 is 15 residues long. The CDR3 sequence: CASSFQGGNGDTQYF. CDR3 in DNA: TGCGCCAGCAGCTTCCAGGGTGGTAATGGAGATACGCAGTATTTT.

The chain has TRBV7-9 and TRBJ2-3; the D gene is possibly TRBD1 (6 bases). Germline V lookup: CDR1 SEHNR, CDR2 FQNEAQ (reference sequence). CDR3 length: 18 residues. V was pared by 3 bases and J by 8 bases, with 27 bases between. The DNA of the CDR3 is TGTGCCAGCAGCTTCCGAGGTACGACAGGTTCCCTCGTGGGTACGCAGTATTTT. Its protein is CASSFRGTTGSLVGTQYF.

DNA for the CDR3: TGTGCCTGGATGGACAGGGCAGGGGGTGAGCAGTTCTTC. Translated: CAWMDRAGGEQFF. This chain connects TRBV30 to TRBJ2-1, with 8 bases that match TRBD1. Germline CDR1 reads GTSNPN; CDR2 reads SVGIG (reference sequence). Germline trimming cut 4 bases from V and 9 bases from J; bases unmatched to any gene: 8. CDR3 length equals 13 residues.

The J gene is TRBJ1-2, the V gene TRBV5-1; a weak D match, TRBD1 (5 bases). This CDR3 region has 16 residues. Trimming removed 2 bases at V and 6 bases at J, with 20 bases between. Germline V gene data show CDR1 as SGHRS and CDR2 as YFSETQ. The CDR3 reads CASSLQTDAKAHGYTF. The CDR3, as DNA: TGCGCCAGCAGCTTACAGACAGACGCCAAAGCACATGGCTACACCTTC.

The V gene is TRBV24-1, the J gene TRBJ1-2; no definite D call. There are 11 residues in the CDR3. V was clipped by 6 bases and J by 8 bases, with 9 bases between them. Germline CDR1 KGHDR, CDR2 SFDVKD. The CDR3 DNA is TGTGCCACCAGTTTAGGAGGAGGCTACACCTTC. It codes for CATSLGGGYTF.

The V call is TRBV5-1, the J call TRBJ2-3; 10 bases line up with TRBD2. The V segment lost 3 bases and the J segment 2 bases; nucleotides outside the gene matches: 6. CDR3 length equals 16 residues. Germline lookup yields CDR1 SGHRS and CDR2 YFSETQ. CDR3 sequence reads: CASSSTSGYNTDTQYF. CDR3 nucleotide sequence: TGCGCCAGCAGCTCGACTAGCGGGTATAACACAGATACGCAGTATTTT.

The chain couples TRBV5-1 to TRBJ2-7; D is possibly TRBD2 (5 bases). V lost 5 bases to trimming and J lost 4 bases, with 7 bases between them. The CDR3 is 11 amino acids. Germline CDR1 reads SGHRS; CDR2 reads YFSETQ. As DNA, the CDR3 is TGCGCCAGCAGAGGAGGATACGAGCAGTACTTC. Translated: CASRGGYEQYF.

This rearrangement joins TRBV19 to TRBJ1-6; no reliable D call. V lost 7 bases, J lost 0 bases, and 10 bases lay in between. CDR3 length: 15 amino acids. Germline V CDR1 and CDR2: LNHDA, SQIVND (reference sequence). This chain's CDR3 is CASNGYPSYNSPLHF. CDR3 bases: TGTGCCAGTAACGGGTACCCCTCCTATAATTCACCCCTCCACTTT.

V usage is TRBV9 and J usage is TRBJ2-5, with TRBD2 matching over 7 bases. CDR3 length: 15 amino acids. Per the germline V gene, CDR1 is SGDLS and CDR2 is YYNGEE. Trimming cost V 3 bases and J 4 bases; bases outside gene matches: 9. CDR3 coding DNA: TGTGCCAGCAGCGCCGTAAGCGGGGTTGGAGAGACCCAGTACTTC. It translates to CASSAVSGVGETQYF.